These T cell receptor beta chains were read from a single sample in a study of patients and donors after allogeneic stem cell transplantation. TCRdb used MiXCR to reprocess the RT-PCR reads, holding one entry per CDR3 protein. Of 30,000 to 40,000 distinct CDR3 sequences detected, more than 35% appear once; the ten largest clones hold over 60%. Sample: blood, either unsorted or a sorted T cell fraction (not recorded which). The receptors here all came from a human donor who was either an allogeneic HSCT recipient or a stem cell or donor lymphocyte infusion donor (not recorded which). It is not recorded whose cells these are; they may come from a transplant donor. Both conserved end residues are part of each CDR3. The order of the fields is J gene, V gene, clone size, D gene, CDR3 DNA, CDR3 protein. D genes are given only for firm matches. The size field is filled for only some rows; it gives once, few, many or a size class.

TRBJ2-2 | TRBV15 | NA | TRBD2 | TGTGCCACCAGGTTCCTAGCGGGAGTTAGCACCGGGGAGCTGTTTTTT | CATRFLAGVSTGELFF
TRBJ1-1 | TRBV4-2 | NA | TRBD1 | TGTGCCAGCAGCAAAGAAGGGGGAGGGGGCAACACTGAAGCTTTCTTT | CASSKEGGGGNTEAFF
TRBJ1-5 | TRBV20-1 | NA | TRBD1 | TGCAGTGCGTTGACAGGGGGAGGGCAGCCCCAGCATTTT | CSALTGGGQPQHF
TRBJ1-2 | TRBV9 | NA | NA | TGTGCCAGCAGCTTCGACGGTCCTAACTATGGCTACACCTTC | CASSFDGPNYGYTF
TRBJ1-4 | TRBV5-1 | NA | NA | TGCGCCAGCAGTGGACGGGGCAAATCAACTAATGAAAAACTGTTTTTT | CASSGRGKSTNEKLFF
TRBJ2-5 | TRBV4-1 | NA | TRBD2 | TGCGCCAGCAGCCAAGTTGTGGGACTAGCGGTGACCGGGGAGACCCAGTACTTC | CASSQVVGLAVTGETQYF
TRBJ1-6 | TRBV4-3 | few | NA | TGCGCCAGCAGCCAAGTATACCGGGGAGTAGGGGATTCACCCCTCCACTTT | CASSQVYRGVGDSPLHF
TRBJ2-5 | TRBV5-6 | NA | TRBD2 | TGTGCCAGCAGCTTGTACACTAGCGCGGCACAGACCCAGTACTTC | CASSLYTSAAQTQYF
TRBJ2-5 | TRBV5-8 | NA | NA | TGTGCCAGCAGCCCCGGAAGGGCGGTCGGAGAGACCCAGTACTTC | CASSPGRAVGETQYF
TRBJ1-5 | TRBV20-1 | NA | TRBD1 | TGCAGTGCCAGAACAGGGGGAACCCAGCCCCAGCATTTT | CSARTGGTQPQHF
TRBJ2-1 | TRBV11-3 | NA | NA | TGTGCCAGCAGCTTAGTCTCCGGGACTGCCTACAATGAGCAGTTCTTC | CASSLVSGTAYNEQFF
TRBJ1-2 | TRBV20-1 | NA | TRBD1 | TGCAGTGCTAGAGACCGGACAGGGAATATCTATGGCTACACCTTC | CSARDRTGNIYGYTF
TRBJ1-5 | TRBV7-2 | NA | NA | TGTGCCAGCAGCGGACAGAGGGGACAGCCCCAGCATTTT | CASSGQRGQPQHF
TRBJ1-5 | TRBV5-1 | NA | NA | TGCGCCAGCAGCCTCTTGGGACCCCCGGAGGGTAATCAGCCCCAGCATTTT | CASSLLGPPEGNQPQHF
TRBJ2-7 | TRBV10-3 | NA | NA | TGTGCCATCAACCTCCACAGGGATGGGGAGCAGTACTTC | CAINLHRDGEQYF
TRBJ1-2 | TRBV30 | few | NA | TGTGCCAAAAACAGGGATGGAGATGGCTACACCTTC | CAKNRDGDGYTF
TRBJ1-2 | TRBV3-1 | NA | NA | TGTGCCAGCAGCCAGTTACGGGGGGACTATGGCTACACCTTC | CASSQLRGDYGYTF
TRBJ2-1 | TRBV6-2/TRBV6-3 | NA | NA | TGTGCCAGCAGTTACACGTCTACCTGGGACAATGAGCAGTTCTTC | CASSYTSTWDNEQFF
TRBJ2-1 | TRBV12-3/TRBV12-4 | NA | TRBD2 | TGTGCCAGCAGTTTCTGGGACCTAGCGGGCAATGAGCAGTTCTTC | CASSFWDLAGNEQFF
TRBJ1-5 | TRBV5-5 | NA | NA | TGTGCCAGCAGTCCCCGGACAAATGGCGATCAGCCCCAGCATTTT | CASSPRTNGDQPQHF
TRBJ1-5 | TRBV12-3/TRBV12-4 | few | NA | TGTGCCAGCAGTTTAGGAGCAGGGCTTGGCAATCAGCCCCAGCATTTT | CASSLGAGLGNQPQHF
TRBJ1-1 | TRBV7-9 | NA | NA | TGTGCCAGCAGTCCTCGGGGCATGAACACTGAAGCTTTCTTT | CASSPRGMNTEAFF
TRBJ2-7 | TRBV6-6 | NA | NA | TGTGCCAGCAGCCCCGGATGGAACGAGCAGTACTTC | CASSPGWNEQYF
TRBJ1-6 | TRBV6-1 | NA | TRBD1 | TGTGCCAGCAGTTACAGGGGTTCACCCCTCCACTTT | CASSYRGSPLHF
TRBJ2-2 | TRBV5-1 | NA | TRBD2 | TGCGCCAGCTCGACTAGCGGGAGCACCGGGGAGCTGTTTTTT | CASSTSGSTGELFF